These 2 T cell receptor beta chains came from one sample sequenced in a study of regulatory T cells in long-lasting Graves disease. Time point described: newly diagnosed GD, antithyroid drugs for less than 3 months. The TCR library was prepared using RNA isolated from PBMCs. Libraries of TCR beta came from iRepertoire HTBI primers plus Arm-PCR of CDR3 regions. In TCRdb, the multiplex PCR reads were re-called with MiXCR into one record per CDR3 protein. Of roughly 560,000 distinct CDR3 sequences listed, approximately 12% are singletons. These data are also associated with another study on T cells in Graves' hyperthyroidism and ophthalmopathy.

This specimen consisted of peripheral blood mononuclear cells (PBMCs), obtained at new diagnosis, from a patient treated with antithyroid drugs. Receptors originate from a woman aged 25 to 45 with Graves disease.

The CDR3 here is CAISEQAPHEQFF. CDR3 DNA sequence: TGTGCCATCAGTGAGCAGGCCCCTCATGAGCAGTTCTTC. J is TRBJ2-1 and V is TRBV10-3, with D hard to call. From germline, CDR1 is ENHRY and CDR2 SYGVKD. Trimming took off 2 bases at V and 8 bases at J, with 10 bases between the two ends. The CDR3 sequence is 13 residues long.

This clonotype was recorded at least ten times. CDR3 sequence: CASSSQSSGNTIYF. The CDR3 coding sequence is TGTGCCAGCTCATCACAGAGCTCTGGAAACACCATATATTTT. The V call is TRBV18, the J call TRBJ1-3; D gene unclear. The germline V gene encodes CDR1 KGHSH and CDR2 LQKENI. There are 14 residues in the CDR3. V lost 5 bases, J lost 0 bases, and 8 bases lay in between.